This T cell receptor beta chain emerged from a study of shared clonotypes between healthy human individuals. Cells designated naive CD8 were CD45RO-negative and were positively selected for CCR7, with terminally differentiated effector memory CD45RA+ cells excluded. Profiled with immunoSEQ multiplex PCR; TCRdb holds only in-frame clones, not every one. Among around 1.9 million clones listed, just over 90% were seen once. To note about this clone: Its antigen is as yet unknown.

V dropped 2 bases and J dropped 4 bases, with 16 bases sitting between them. Looked up from germline, CDR1 is MNHEY and CDR2 is SMNVEV (reference sequence). CDR3 length equals 16 residues. Study-level points and caveats: Naive subsets usually exceeded memory subsets in estimated richness.

The receptor was derived from a man younger than 35 in good health. Some clones in this sample may be carry-over from other donors' samples. The source material was naive CD8+ T cells from PBMCs. The V call is TRBV27, the J call TRBJ2-3; the D gene is possibly TRBD1 (5 bases). The CDR3 coding sequence is TGTGCCAGCAGTTTACGGCAGGGATTTACCGCAGATACGCAGTATTTT. Translated: CASSLRQGFTADTQYF.